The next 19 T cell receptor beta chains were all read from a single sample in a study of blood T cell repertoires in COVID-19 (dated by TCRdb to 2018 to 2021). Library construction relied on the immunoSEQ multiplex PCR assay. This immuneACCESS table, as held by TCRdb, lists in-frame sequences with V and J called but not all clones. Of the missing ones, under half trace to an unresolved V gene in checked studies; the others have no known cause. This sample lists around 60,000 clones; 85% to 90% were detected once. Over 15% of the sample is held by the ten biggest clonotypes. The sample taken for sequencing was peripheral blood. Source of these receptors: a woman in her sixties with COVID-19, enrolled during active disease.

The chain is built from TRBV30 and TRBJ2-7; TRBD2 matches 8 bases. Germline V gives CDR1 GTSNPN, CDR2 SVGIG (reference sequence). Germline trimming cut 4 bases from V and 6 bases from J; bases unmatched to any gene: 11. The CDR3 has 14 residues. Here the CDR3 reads CAWTPGLVTGEQYF. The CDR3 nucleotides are TGTGCCTGGACCCCGGGACTAGTCACCGGCGAGCAGTACTTC.

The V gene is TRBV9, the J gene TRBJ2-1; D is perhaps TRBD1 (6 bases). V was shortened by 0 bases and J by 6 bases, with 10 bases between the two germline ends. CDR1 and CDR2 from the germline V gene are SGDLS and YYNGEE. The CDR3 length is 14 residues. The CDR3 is CASSVGVGGNEQFF. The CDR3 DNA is TGTGCCAGCAGCGTAGGAGTAGGGGGCAATGAGCAGTTCTTC.

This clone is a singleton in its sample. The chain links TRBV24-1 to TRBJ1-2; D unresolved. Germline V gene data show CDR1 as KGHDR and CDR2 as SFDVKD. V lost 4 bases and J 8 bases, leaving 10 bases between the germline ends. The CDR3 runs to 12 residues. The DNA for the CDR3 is TGTGCCACCAGTGACTCTACCGCCGGCTACACCTTC. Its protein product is CATSDSTAGYTF.

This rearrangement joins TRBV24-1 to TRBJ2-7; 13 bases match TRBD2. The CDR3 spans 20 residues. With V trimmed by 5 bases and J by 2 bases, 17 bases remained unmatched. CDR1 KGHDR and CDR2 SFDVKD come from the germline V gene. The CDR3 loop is CATSALGARGTSGTAYEQYF. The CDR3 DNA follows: TGTGCCACCAGTGCTCTTGGGGCCAGGGGGACTAGCGGGACCGCCTACGAGCAGTACTTC.

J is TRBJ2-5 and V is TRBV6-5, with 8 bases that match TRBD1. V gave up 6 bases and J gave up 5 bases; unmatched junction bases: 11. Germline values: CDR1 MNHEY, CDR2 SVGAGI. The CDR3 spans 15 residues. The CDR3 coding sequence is TGTGCCAGCAGACCGACCAGGGGGCGCCAGGAGACCCAGTACTTC. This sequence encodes CASRPTRGRQETQYF.

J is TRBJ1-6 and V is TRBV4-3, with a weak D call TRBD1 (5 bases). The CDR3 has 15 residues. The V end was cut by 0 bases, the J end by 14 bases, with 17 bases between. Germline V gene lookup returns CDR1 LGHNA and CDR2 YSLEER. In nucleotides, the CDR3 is TGCGCCAGCAGCCAAGATCACGGGAGCTGGGGGGCCCTCCACTTT. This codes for CASSQDHGSWGALHF.

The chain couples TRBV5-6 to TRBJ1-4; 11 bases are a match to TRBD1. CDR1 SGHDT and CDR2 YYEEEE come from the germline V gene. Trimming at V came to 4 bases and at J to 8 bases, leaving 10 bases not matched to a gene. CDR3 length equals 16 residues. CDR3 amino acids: CASSDNGQGAREKLFF. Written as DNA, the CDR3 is TGTGCCAGCAGCGATAACGGACAGGGGGCAAGGGAAAAACTGTTTTTT.

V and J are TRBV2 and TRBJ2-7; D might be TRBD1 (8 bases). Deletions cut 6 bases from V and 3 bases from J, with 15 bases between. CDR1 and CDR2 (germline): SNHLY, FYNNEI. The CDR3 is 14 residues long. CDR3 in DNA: TGTGCCAGCAGGCAAACAGGGGGGGACTACGAGCAGTACTTC. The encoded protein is CASRQTGGDYEQYF.

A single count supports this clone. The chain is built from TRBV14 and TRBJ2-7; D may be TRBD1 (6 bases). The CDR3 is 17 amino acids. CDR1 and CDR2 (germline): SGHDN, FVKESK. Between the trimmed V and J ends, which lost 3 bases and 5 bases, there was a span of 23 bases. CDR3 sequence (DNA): TGTGCCAGCAGCCAGGCCCATAAAGGGGGAGAAGTGGACGAGCAGTACTTC. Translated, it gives CASSQAHKGGEVDEQYF.

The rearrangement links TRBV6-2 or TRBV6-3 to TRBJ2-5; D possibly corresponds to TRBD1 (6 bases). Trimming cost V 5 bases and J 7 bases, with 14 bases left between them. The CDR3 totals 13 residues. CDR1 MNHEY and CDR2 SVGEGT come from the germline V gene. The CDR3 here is CASSQQGLVTQYF. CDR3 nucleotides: TGTGCCAGCAGTCAACAGGGCTTGGTGACCCAGTACTTC.

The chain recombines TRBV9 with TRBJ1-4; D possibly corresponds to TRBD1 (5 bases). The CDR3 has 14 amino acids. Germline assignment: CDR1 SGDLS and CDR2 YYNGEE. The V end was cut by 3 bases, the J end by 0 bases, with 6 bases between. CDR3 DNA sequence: TGTGCCAGCAGCGGGGGCCCAACTAATGAAAAACTGTTTTTT. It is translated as CASSGGPTNEKLFF.

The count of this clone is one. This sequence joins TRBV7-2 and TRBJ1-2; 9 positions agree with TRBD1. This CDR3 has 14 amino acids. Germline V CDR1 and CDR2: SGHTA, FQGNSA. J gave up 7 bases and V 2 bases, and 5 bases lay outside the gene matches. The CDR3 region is CASSLRGQGGGYTF. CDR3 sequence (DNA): TGTGCCAGCAGCTTAAGGGGACAGGGTGGTGGCTACACCTTC.

The CDR3 here is CASTGQGYTGELFF. DNA for the CDR3: TGTGCCAGCACCGGACAGGGCTACACCGGGGAGCTGTTTTTT. The chain uses TRBV6-6 and TRBJ2-2; TRBD1 matches at 8 bases. V was clipped by 7 bases and J by 3 bases; unmatched bases: 4. CDR1 MNHNY and CDR2 SVGAGI come from the germline V gene (reference sequence). This CDR3 has 14 amino acids.

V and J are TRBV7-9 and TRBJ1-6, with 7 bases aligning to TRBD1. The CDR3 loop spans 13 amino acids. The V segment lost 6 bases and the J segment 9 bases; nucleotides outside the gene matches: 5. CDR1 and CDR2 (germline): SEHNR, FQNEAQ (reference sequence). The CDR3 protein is CASRQGDGSPLHF. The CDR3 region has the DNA TGTGCCAGCAGGCAGGGGGACGGTTCACCCCTCCACTTT.

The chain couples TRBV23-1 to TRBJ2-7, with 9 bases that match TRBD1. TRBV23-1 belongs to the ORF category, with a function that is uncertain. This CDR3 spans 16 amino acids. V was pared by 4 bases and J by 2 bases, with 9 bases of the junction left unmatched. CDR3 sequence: CASSRYVWDRAYEQYF. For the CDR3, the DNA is TGCGCCAGCAGTCGGTACGTTTGGGACAGGGCCTACGAGCAGTACTTC.

The CDR3 protein is CASSQGTGLDTEAFF. In DNA form, the CDR3 reads TGCGCCAGCAGCCAAGGGACAGGGTTGGACACTGAAGCTTTCTTT. This chain joins TRBV4-3 and TRBJ1-1; TRBD1 agrees at 8 bases. Germline CDR1 and CDR2: LGHNA and YSLEER. There are 15 residues in the CDR3. V was pared by 1 base and J by 3 bases, with 4 bases of the junction left unmatched.

The CDR3 is CARSLFQVSYEQYF. The CDR3 bases are TGTGCCAGAAGCTTGTTTCAGGTCTCCTACGAGCAGTACTTC. V and J are TRBV5-3 and TRBJ2-7, with D uncertain. TRBV5-3 carries the ORF label, with uncertain function. This CDR3 is 14 amino acids long. V lost 1 base to trimming and J lost 0 bases, with 8 bases between them.

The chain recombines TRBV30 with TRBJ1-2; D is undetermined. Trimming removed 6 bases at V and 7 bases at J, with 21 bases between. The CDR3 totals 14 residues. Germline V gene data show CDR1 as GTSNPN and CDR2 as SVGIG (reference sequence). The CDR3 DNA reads TGTGCCTGCCCCCCGGGCAGCGGTGTAGGTGGCTACACCTTC. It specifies CACPPGSGVGGYTF.

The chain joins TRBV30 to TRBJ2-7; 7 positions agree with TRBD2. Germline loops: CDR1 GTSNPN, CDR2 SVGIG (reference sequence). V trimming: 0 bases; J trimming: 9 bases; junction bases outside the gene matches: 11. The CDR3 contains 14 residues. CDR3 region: CAWSVGTTSKSQYF. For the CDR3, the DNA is TGTGCCTGGAGTGTAGGGACTACCAGCAAATCGCAGTACTTC.